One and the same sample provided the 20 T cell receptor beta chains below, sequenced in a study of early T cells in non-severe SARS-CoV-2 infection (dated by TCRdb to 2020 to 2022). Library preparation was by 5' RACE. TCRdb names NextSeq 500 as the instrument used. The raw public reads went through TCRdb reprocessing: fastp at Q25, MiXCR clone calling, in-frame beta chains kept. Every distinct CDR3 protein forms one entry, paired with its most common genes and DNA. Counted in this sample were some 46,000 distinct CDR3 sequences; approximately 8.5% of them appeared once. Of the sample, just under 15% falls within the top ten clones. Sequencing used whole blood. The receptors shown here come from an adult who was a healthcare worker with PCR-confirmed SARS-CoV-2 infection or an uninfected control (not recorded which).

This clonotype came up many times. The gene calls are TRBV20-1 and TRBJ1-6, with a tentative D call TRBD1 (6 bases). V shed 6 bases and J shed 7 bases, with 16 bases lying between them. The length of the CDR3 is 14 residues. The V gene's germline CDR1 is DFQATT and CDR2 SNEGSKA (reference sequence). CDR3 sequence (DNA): TGCAGTGCCGTAGCCCCCAGGGGAAATTCACCCCTCCACTTT. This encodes CSAVAPRGNSPLHF.

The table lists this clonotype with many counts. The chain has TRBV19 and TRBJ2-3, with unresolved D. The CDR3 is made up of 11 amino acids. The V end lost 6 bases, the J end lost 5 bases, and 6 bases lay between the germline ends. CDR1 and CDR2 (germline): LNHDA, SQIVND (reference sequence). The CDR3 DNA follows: TGTGCCAGTAGATCTGGAGATACGCAGTATTTT. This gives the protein CASRSGDTQYF.

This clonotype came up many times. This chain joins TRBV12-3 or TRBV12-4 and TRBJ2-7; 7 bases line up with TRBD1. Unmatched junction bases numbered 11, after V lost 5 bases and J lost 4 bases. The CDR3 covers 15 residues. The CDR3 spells CASSPQQGSLYEQYF. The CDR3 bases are TGTGCCAGCAGTCCCCAACAGGGGAGCTTGTACGAGCAGTACTTC.

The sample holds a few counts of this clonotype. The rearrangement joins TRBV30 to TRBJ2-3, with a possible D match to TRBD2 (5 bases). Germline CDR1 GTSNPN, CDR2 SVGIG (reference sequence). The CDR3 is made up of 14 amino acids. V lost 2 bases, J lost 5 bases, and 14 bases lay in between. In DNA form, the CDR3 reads TGTGCCTGGAGTCGGGATAACACGGTAGATACGCAGTATTTT. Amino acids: CAWSRDNTVDTQYF.

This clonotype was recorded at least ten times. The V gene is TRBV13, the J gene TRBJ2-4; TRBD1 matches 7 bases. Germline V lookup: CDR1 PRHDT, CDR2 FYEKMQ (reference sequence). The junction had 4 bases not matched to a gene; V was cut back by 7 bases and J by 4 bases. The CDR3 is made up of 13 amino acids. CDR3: CASTGDRKNIQYF. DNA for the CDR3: TGTGCCAGCACCGGGGACAGAAAAAACATTCAGTACTTC.

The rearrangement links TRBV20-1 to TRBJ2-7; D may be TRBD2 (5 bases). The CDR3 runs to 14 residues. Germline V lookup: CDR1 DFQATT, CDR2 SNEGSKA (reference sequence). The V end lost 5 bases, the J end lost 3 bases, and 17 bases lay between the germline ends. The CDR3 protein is CSAQKRGLVYEQYF. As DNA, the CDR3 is TGCAGTGCTCAAAAGCGAGGGTTAGTCTACGAGCAGTACTTC.

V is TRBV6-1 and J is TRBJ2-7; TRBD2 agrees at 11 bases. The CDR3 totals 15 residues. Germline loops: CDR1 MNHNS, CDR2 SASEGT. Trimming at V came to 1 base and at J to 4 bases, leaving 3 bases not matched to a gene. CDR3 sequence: CASSEGTSGSYEQYF. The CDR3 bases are TGTGCCAGCAGTGAAGGAACTAGCGGGAGTTACGAGCAGTACTTC.

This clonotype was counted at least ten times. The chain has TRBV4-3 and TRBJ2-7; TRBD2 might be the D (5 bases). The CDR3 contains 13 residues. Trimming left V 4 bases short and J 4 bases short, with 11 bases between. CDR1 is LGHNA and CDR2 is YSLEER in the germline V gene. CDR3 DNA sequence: TGCGCCAGCAGCCCCGCCCGGGGATACGAGCAGTACTTC. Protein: CASSPARGYEQYF.

Here the CDR3 DNA reads TGTGCCAGCAGCCAAGTTGCGAGCGGGAGAGTTGGCACAGATACGCAGTATTTT. This gives the protein CASSQVASGRVGTDTQYF. This sequence joins TRBV4-2 and TRBJ2-3, with 8 nucleotides matching TRBD2. Germline loops: CDR1 LGHNA, CDR2 YNFKEQ. Trimming took 1 base from V and 1 from J; bases not matched to a gene: 10. The CDR3 extends over 18 amino acids.

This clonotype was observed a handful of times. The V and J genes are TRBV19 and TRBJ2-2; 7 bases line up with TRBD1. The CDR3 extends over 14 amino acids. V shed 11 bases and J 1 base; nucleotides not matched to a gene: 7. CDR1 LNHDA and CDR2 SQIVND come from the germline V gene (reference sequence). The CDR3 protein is CALRGDRNTGELFF. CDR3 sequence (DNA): TGTGCCTTGCGTGGGGACAGGAACACCGGGGAGCTGTTTTTT.

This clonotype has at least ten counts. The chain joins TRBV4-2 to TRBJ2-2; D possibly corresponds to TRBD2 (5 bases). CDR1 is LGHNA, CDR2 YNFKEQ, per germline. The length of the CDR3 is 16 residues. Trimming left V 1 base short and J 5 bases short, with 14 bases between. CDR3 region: CASSQAGDSGTGELFF. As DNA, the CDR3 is TGTGCCAGCAGCCAAGCTGGAGACTCGGGGACCGGGGAGCTGTTTTTT.

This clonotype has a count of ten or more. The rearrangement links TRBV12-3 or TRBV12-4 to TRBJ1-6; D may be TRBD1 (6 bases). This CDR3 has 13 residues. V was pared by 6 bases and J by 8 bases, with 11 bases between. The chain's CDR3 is CASSRTVYSPLHF. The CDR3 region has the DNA TGTGCCAGCAGCCGGACAGTGTATTCACCCCTCCACTTT.

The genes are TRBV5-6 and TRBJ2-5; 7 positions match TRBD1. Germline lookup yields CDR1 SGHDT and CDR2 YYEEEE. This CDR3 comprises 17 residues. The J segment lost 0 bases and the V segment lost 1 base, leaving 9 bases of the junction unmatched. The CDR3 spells CASSLRRTGLYQETQYF. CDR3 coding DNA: TGTGCCAGCAGCTTGCGGCGGACAGGCCTCTACCAAGAGACCCAGTACTTC.

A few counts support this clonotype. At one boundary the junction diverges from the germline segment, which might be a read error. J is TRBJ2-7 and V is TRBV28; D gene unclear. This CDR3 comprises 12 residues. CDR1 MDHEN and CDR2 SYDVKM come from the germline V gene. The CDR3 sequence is CASSLGFLSQSF. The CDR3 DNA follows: TGTGCCAGCAGTTTGGGATTTCTAAGCCAGTCCTTC.

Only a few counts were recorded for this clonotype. This CDR3 reads CASSFQGPYEQYF. In nucleotides, the CDR3 is TGTGCCAGCAGCTTTCAGGGACCCTACGAGCAGTACTTC. This chain uses TRBV5-5 with TRBJ2-7, with D perhaps TRBD1 or TRBD2 (5 bases each). Trimming shortened V by 2 bases and J by 2 bases, and 8 bases separated the two germline ends. Germline values: CDR1 SGHKS, CDR2 YYEKEE (reference sequence). The CDR3 runs to 13 residues.

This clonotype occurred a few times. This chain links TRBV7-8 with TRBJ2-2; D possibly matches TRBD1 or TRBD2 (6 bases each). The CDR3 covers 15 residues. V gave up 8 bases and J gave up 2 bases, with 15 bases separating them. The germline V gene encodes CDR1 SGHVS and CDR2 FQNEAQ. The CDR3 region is CASDSRGRNTGELFF. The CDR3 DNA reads TGTGCCAGCGACTCCCGGGGGCGAAACACCGGGGAGCTGTTTTTT.

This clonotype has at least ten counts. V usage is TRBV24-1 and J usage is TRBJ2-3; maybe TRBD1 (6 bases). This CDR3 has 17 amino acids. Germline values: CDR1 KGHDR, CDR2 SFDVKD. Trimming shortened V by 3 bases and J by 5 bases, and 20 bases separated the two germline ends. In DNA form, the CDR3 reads TGTGCCACCAGTGATCCTGGTCCGGGACAAAAGGGAGATACGCAGTATTTT. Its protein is CATSDPGPGQKGDTQYF.

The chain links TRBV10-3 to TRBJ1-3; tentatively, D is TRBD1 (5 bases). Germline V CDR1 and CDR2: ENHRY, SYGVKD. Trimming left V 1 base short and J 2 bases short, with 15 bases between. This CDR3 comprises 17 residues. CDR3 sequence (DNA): TGTGCCATCAGTGAGTTTGGGACCTCCGTGGCTGGAAACACCATATATTTT. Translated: CAISEFGTSVAGNTIYF.

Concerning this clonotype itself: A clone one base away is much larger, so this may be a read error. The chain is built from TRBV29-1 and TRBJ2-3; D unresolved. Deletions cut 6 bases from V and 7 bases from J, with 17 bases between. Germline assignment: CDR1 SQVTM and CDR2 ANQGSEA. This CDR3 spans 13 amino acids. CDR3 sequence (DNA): TGCAGCGTCGACAAGGGTTCAACAAATACGCAGTATTTT. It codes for CSVDKGSTNTQYF.

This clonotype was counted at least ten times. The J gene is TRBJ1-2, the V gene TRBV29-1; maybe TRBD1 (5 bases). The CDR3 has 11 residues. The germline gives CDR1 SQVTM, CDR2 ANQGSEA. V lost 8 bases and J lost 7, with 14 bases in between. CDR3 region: CSTETVGGYTF. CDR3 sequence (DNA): TGCAGCACCGAGACAGTGGGTGGCTACACCTTC. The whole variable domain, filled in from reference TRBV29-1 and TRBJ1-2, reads SAVISQKPSRDICQRGTSLTIQCQVDSQVTMMFWYRQQPGQSLTLIATANQGSEATYESGFVIDKFPISRPNLTFSTLTVSNMSPEDSSIYLCSTETVGGYTFGSGTRLTVV.